This T cell receptor (beta chain) was recorded in a study of blood T cell repertoires in COVID-19. As for the study in general: Some COVID-19 samples were acute and others convalescent; all came from the United States, Italy and Spain. Sources were T cells, B-cell-depleted T cells, or PBMCs; the material itself was cDNA or gDNA.

J was trimmed by 6 bases and V by 2 bases; bases with no gene match: 13. The CDR3 totals 17 residues. CDR1 KGHSH and CDR2 LQKENI come from the germline V gene. Original processing notes: Nucleated cell counts were estimated from reference gene primer amplification. The assay was immunoSEQ multiplex PCR, and TCRdb's table has in-frame clones only and misses some. V and J calls and clone size are as listed in that table; D and trimming were resolved from the DNA. The table lists 15,000 or so clones, around 88% of them singletons. This clone has just a few counts. The V call is TRBV18, the J call TRBJ1-3, with 7 positions matching TRBD1. This receptor was taken from a human donor in a cohort sampled during active COVID-19. Input material: peripheral blood. This CDR3 is CASSPIISTGPKNTIYF. The CDR3 DNA follows: TGTGCCAGCTCACCAATCATATCGACAGGGCCGAAAAACACCATATATTTT.